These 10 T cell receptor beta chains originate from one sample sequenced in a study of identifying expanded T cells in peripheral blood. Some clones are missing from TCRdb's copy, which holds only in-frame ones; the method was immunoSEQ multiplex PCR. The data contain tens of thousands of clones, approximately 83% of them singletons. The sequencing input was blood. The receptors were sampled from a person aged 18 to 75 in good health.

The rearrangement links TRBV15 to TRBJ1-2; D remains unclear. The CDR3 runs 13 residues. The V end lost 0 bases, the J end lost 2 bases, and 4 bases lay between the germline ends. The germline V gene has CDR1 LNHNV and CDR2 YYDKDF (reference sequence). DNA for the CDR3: TGTGCCACCAGCAGAGATGGGAACTATGGCTACACCTTC. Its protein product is CATSRDGNYGYTF.

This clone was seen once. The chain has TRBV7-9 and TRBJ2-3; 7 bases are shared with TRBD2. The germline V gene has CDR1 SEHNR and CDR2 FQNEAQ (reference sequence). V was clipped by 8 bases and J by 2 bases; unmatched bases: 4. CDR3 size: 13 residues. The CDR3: CASREVNTDTQYF. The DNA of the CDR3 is TGTGCCAGCCGGGAGGTTAACACAGATACGCAGTATTTT.

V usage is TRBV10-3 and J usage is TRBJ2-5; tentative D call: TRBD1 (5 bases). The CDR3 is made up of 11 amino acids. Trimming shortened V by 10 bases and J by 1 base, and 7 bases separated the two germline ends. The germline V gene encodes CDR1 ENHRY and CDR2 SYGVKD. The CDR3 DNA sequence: TGTGCCACCAGGGCCCAAGAGACCCAGTACTTC. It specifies CATRAQETQYF.

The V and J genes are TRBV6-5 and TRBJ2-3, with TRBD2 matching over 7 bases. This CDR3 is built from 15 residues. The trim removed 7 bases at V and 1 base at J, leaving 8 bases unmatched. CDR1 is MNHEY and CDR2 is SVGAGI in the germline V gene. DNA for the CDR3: TGTGCCAGCACCCAGCGGGAACCCGGCACAGATACGCAGTATTTT. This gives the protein CASTQREPGTDTQYF.

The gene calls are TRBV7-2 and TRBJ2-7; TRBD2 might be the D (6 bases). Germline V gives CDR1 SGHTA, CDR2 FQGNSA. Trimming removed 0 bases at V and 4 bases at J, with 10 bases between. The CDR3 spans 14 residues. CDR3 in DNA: TGTGCCAGCAGCTTAGCGGGGGGTGAATACGAGCAGTACGTC. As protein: CASSLAGGEYEQYV.

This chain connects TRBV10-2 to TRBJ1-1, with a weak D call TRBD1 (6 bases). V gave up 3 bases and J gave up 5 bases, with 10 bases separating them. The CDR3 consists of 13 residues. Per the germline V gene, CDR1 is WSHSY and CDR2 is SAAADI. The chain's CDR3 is CASSDGQLTEAFF. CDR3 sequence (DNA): TGCGCCAGCAGTGATGGACAGTTGACTGAAGCTTTCTTT.

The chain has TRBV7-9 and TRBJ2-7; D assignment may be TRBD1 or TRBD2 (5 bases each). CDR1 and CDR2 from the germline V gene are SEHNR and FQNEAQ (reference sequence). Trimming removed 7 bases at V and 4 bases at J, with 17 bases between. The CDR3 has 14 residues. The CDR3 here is CASTTMGRQYEQYF. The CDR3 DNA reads TGTGCCAGCACCACTATGGGACGGCAATACGAGCAGTACTTC.

In nucleotides, the CDR3 is TGTGCCAGCAGCTTAGCGTCAGGAAACACTGAAGCTTTCTTT. This gives the protein CASSLASGNTEAFF. V is TRBV7-6 and J is TRBJ1-1; D gene unclear. Trimming removed 0 bases from V and 2 bases from J, with 7 bases in between. Germline CDR1 SGHVS, CDR2 FNYEAQ. This CDR3 has 14 residues.

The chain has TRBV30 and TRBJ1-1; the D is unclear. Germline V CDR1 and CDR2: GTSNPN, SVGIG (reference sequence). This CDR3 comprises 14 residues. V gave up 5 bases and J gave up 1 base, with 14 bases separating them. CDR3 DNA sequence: TGTGCCTGGGGGATTGGGCAGCCGAACACTGAAGCTTTCTTT. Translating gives CAWGIGQPNTEAFF.

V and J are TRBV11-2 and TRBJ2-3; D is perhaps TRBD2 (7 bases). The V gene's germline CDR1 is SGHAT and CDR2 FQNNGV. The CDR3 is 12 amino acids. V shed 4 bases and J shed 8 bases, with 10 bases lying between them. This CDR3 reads CASSSGGGTQYF. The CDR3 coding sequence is TGTGCCAGCAGCTCGGGGGGCGGTACGCAGTATTTT.